Below, 31 T cell receptor beta chains from the same sample are listed, as sequenced in a study of Ad26.COV2.S vaccination and SARS-CoV-2 variants. Treatment reported: about 20 received Ad26.COV2.S at low or high dose, single or two shots; a few received placebo; per-sample allocation not given. Collection of the samples took place on day 63 after the first injection of vaccine or placebo. Sequencing used immunoSEQ multiplex PCR; TCRdb keeps in-frame clones, though not all of them. The sample includes hundreds of thousands of clones, 88% of them seen just once. This specimen consisted of peripheral blood, obtained in a trial of Ad26.COV2.S vaccine versus placebo. These receptors were collected from a person between 18 and 65 years old who received the Ad26.COV2.S COVID-19 vaccine or a placebo.

The V call is TRBV2, the J call TRBJ1-1; D is uncertain. Germline assignment: CDR1 SNHLY and CDR2 FYNNEI. CDR3 length equals 16 residues. With 1 base removed from V and 5 bases from J, the gap between germline ends came to 17 bases. The CDR3 is CASSEVGGRMETEAFF. CDR3 nucleotide sequence: TGTGCCAGCAGTGAAGTGGGCGGGAGGATGGAAACTGAAGCTTTCTTT.

The V gene is TRBV6-5, the J gene TRBJ2-7; D is ambiguous. Trimming left V 6 bases short and J 0 bases short, with 12 bases between. Germline V gives CDR1 MNHEY, CDR2 SVGAGI. The CDR3 is 14 residues long. Here the CDR3 reads CASSPDWSSYEQYF. CDR3 in DNA: TGTGCCAGCAGCCCCGACTGGAGCTCCTACGAGCAGTACTTC.

The CDR3 reads CASSFTGAGDTQYF. CDR3 coding DNA: TGTGCCAGCAGTTTCACCGGGGCTGGGGATACGCAGTATTTT. This chain uses TRBV7-2 with TRBJ2-3, with D perhaps matching TRBD1 or TRBD2 (5 bases each). The germline V gene encodes CDR1 SGHTA and CDR2 FQGNSA. This CDR3 comprises 14 residues. V dropped 6 bases and J dropped 6 bases, with 16 bases sitting between them. The variable domain in full, with the rest retrieved from reference TRBV7-2 and TRBJ2-3, is GAGVSQSPSNKVTEKGKDVELRCDPISGHTALYWYRQSLGQGLEFLIYFQGNSAPDKSGLPSDRFSAERTGGSVSTLTIQRTQQEDSAVYLCASSFTGAGDTQYFGPGTRLTVL.

This rearrangement joins TRBV27 to TRBJ2-7; 8 positions agree with TRBD1. CDR1 MNHEY and CDR2 SMNVEV come from the germline V gene (reference sequence). The junction had 13 bases not matched to a gene; V was cut back by 3 bases and J by 6 bases. The CDR3 extends over 16 amino acids. CDR3 loop: CASSFTLTGVVGEQYF. The CDR3, as DNA: TGTGCCAGCAGTTTCACTCTGACAGGGGTGGTTGGCGAGCAGTACTTC.

This clone came up once. The junction does not match germline at one end; this may be a read error. The V gene is TRBV3-1 (or the pseudogene TRBV3-2), the J gene TRBJ1-1; no clear D gene. The CDR3 sequence is 15 residues long. CDR1 is LGHDT, CDR2 YNNKEL, per germline (reference sequence). The CDR3 region has the DNA TGTGCCAGCAGCCAAGCATTCGGGGTGAAAACTGAAGCTTTCTTT. Protein sequence: CASSQAFGVKTEAFF.

A single count supports this clone. The genes are TRBV7-9 and TRBJ1-3, with 7 nucleotides matching TRBD1. The germline V gene has CDR1 SEHNR and CDR2 FQNEAQ (reference sequence). The CDR3 length is 15 residues. The J segment lost 2 bases and the V segment lost 5 bases, leaving 6 bases of the junction unmatched. CDR3 protein: CASSQRQGTGNTIYF. CDR3 nucleotides: TGTGCCAGCAGCCAACGACAGGGTACTGGAAACACCATATATTTT.

The chain has TRBV24-1 and TRBJ2-6; no clear D gene. V shed 5 bases and J shed 2 bases, with 0 bases lying between them. Germline lookup yields CDR1 KGHDR and CDR2 SFDVKD. The CDR3 is made up of 12 amino acids. The DNA for the CDR3 is TGTGCCACCAGTGCTGGGGCCAACGTCCTGACTTTC. Amino acids: CATSAGANVLTF.

This rearrangement joins TRBV27 to TRBJ1-6, with 7 bases identical to TRBD1. CDR1 MNHEY and CDR2 SMNVEV come from the germline V gene (reference sequence). J lost 6 bases, V lost 2 bases, and 4 bases had no gene match. The CDR3 is 15 amino acids. The CDR3 coding sequence is TGTGCCAGCAGTTTAAGTAGGGGGCTTAATTCACCCCTCCACTTT. Protein product: CASSLSRGLNSPLHF.

The rearrangement joins TRBV27 to TRBJ2-3, with TRBD2 matching over 10 bases. The CDR3 is 16 residues long. The J segment lost 3 bases and the V segment lost 5 bases, leaving 8 bases of the junction unmatched. CDR1 is MNHEY, CDR2 SMNVEV, per germline (reference sequence). CDR3: CASSPLASGRTDTQYF. The CDR3 DNA reads as TGTGCCAGCAGTCCCCTCGCTAGCGGGAGAACAGATACGCAGTATTTT.

The gene calls are TRBV18 and TRBJ1-2; D might be TRBD1 (5 bases). Germline CDR1 is KGHSH and CDR2 is LQKENI. V was pared by 3 bases and J by 4 bases, with 9 bases between. The CDR3 is 13 amino acids. CDR3 loop: CASSPPGSYGYTF. For the CDR3, the DNA is TGTGCCAGCTCACCTCCAGGGAGCTATGGCTACACCTTC.

Worth noting for this clone: The identical CDR3 is also encoded by other nucleotide sequences in the sample. This chain links TRBV7-2 with TRBJ1-5, with 10 bases fitting TRBD1. CDR1 and CDR2 from the germline V gene are SGHTA and FQGNSA. V lost 5 bases, J lost 4 bases, and 2 bases stayed unmatched. CDR3 length: 14 residues. The CDR3 DNA sequence: TGTGCCAGCAGCCTGGGACAGGGGAATCAGCCCCAGCATTTT. Its translation is CASSLGQGNQPQHF. Based on the CDR3 plus reference TRBV7-2 and TRBJ1-5, the full variable domain is GAGVSQSPSNKVTEKGKDVELRCDPISGHTALYWYRQSLGQGLEFLIYFQGNSAPDKSGLPSDRFSAERTGGSVSTLTIQRTQQEDSAVYLCASSLGQGNQPQHFGDGTRLSIL.

The V and J genes are TRBV27 and TRBJ2-1; 7 bases align to TRBD1. CDR3 length: 15 residues. Germline-derived CDR1 and CDR2 are MNHEY and SMNVEV (reference sequence). The V and J ends lost 2 bases and 4 bases, in that order; junction bases with no gene match: 5. CDR3 residues: CASSLRDSLYNEQFF. The CDR3 DNA is TGTGCCAGCAGTTTAAGGGACAGCCTTTACAATGAGCAGTTCTTC.

V usage is TRBV28 and J usage is TRBJ2-7; D possibly uses TRBD1 or TRBD2 (6 bases each). CDR3 size: 14 residues. Germline CDR1 and CDR2: MDHEN and SYDVKM. V was trimmed by 6 bases and J by 2 bases, leaving 14 bases between them. The CDR3 coding sequence is TGTGCCAGCAGCCTCCGTGGGGGGCCCTACGAGCAGTACTTC. Translated: CASSLRGGPYEQYF.

The rearrangement links TRBV12-2 to TRBJ2-2; the listed D gene, TRBD1, was not tested against the DNA. TRBV12-2 is an annotated pseudogene. CDR3 length: 17 amino acids. CDR3 DNA: TGTGCAAGTCGCTTAAAGGCCCTTGGGGGCCGGACCGGGGAGCTGTTTTTT. This sequence encodes CASRLKALGGRTGELFF.

The chain links TRBV13 to TRBJ2-5, with D unresolved. This CDR3 contains 14 residues. V was cut by 0 bases and J by 0 bases, with 5 bases left in between. CDR1 and CDR2 (germline): PRHDT, FYEKMQ (reference sequence). In DNA, the CDR3 is TGTGCCAGCAGCTTAGGGGACCACCAAGAGACCCAGTACTTC. This encodes CASSLGDHQETQYF. The entire variable domain, with the rest obtained from reference TRBV13 and TRBJ2-5, is as follows: AAGVIQSPRHLIKEKRETATLKCYPIPRHDTVYWYQQGPGQDPQFLISFYEKMQSDKGSIPDRFSAQQFSDYHSELNMSSLELGDSALYFCASSLGDHQETQYFGPGTRLLVL.

V gene TRBV18 combines with J gene TRBJ1-1; D gene unclear. The CDR3 length is 18 residues. CDR1 and CDR2 from the germline V gene are KGHSH and LQKENI. V was shortened by 3 bases and J by 1 base, with 21 bases between the two germline ends. CDR3 sequence reads: CASSPSVLSFSGNTEAFF. In DNA form, the CDR3 reads TGTGCCAGCTCACCTAGTGTTTTAAGCTTCTCGGGGAACACTGAAGCTTTCTTT.

With regard to this clone: This sample includes further DNA sequences coding for the same CDR3. DNA of the CDR3: TGTGCCAGCTCACCACTTCGAGAGACCCAGTACTTC. It is translated as CASSPLRETQYF. The chain couples TRBV18 to TRBJ2-5; D is uncertain. From germline, CDR1 is KGHSH and CDR2 LQKENI. Trimming cost V 1 base and J 4 bases, with 4 bases left between them. The CDR3 spans 12 residues.

This rearrangement joins TRBV7-9 to TRBJ1-5; D remains ambiguous. CDR1 is SEHNR, CDR2 FQNEAQ, per germline (reference sequence). The V end was cut by 3 bases, the J end by 11 bases, with 8 bases between. The length of the CDR3 is 11 residues. The CDR3 DNA reads as TGTGCCAGCAGCTTCGGTGGGTCCCAGCATTTT. It yields the protein CASSFGGSQHF.

This clone was seen only a few times. The chain combines TRBV7-9 with TRBJ2-7; 8 bases match TRBD1. The germline V gene has CDR1 SEHNR and CDR2 FQNEAQ (reference sequence). This CDR3 contains 13 residues. V dropped 7 bases and J dropped 6; count of bases not matched to a gene: 8. The CDR3 region is CASTQRTGLEQYF. CDR3 DNA: TGTGCCAGCACCCAACGGACAGGGCTCGAGCAGTACTTC.

The rearrangement links TRBV6-4 to TRBJ2-3; 8 bases agree with TRBD2. Germline V CDR1 and CDR2: MRHNA, SNTAGT. This CDR3 is built from 16 residues. The ends lost 2 bases at V and 4 bases at J; junction bases unmatched: 8. The CDR3 spells CASSDDGGAGSDTQYF. CDR3 nucleotides: TGTGCCAGCAGTGACGACGGGGGGGCGGGCTCAGATACGCAGTATTTT.

The chain is built from TRBV27 and TRBJ2-6, with 8 bases matching TRBD1. V dropped 4 bases and J dropped 1; count of bases not matched to a gene: 3. The CDR3 runs to 16 residues. Germline loops: CDR1 MNHEY, CDR2 SMNVEV (reference sequence). The chain's CDR3 is CASSYTGGSGANVLTF. DNA of the CDR3: TGTGCCAGCAGTTATACAGGGGGATCTGGGGCCAACGTCCTGACTTTC.

CDR3 in DNA: TGTGCCAGCAGTGAACGGGGTGGGACTAGCACAGATACGCAGTATTTT. This encodes CASSERGGTSTDTQYF. V and J are TRBV2 and TRBJ2-3, with a possible D match to TRBD2 (6 bases). This CDR3 is 16 amino acids long. V shed 2 bases and J shed 0 bases, with 12 bases lying between them. CDR1 is SNHLY, CDR2 FYNNEI, per germline.

This chain joins TRBV18 and TRBJ2-1; D unresolved. The CDR3 covers 13 residues. The germline gives CDR1 KGHSH, CDR2 LQKENI. The V and J ends lost 8 bases and 10 bases respectively, with 18 bases between them. The CDR3 nucleotides are TGTGCCAGCCACCCCACGACGGCCCCCGAGCAGTTCTTC. Translated: CASHPTTAPEQFF.

This sequence joins TRBV21-1 and TRBJ1-1; the table calls TRBD1, which could not be checked here. TRBV21-1 is a documented pseudogene. This CDR3 comprises 15 residues. This CDR3 reads CASSKEGVESTEAFF. DNA of the CDR3: TGTGCCAGCAGCAAGGAAGGGGTAGAGAGTACTGAAGCTTTCTTT.

In the case of this clone: Other DNA sequences in this specimen translate into the identical CDR3. V gene TRBV5-1 combines with J gene TRBJ1-1; D call uncertain. This CDR3 is 14 amino acids long. Looked up from germline, CDR1 is SGHRS and CDR2 is YFSETQ. V shed 0 bases and J shed 5 bases, with 11 bases lying between them. The CDR3: CASSLGGMGTEAFF. The CDR3 nucleotides are TGCGCCAGCAGCTTGGGAGGGATGGGTACTGAAGCTTTCTTT. Variable domain in full (rest from reference TRBV5-1 and TRBJ1-1): KAGVTQTPRYLIKTRGQQVTLSCSPISGHRSVSWYQQTPGQGLQFLFEYFSETQRNKGNFPGRFSGRQFSNSRSEMNVSTLELGDSALYLCASSLGGMGTEAFFGQGTRLTVV.

The chain uses TRBV7-3 and TRBJ2-7; the D is unclear. The CDR3 loop spans 15 amino acids. Germline V gene sequence: CDR1 SGHTA, CDR2 FQGTGA. Trimming pared 3 bases from V and 3 bases from J, leaving 15 bases between. This chain's CDR3 is CASSLGISPYYEQYF. Written as DNA, the CDR3 is TGTGCCAGCAGCTTGGGGATAAGCCCCTACTACGAGCAGTACTTC.

J is TRBJ1-1 and V is TRBV11-3; D ambiguous. The CDR3 runs 14 residues. The V end was cut by 1 base, the J end by 1 base, with 7 bases between. CDR1 and CDR2 (germline): SGHNT, YENEEA. CDR3 amino acids: CASSLAAGNTEAFF. The CDR3 bases are TGTGCCAGCAGCTTAGCAGCTGGGAACACTGAAGCTTTCTTT. Based on the CDR3 plus reference TRBV11-3 and TRBJ1-1, the full variable domain is EAGVVQSPRYKIIEKKQPVAFWCNPISGHNTLYWYLQNLGQGPELLIRYENEEAVDDSQLPKDRFSAERLKGVDSTLKIQPAELGDSAVYLCASSLAAGNTEAFFGQGTRLTVV.

The chain links TRBV5-1 to TRBJ1-1; D unresolved. Between the trimmed V and J ends, which lost 7 bases and 2 bases, there was a span of 18 bases. The CDR3 covers 15 residues. CDR1 is SGHRS and CDR2 is YFSETQ in the germline V gene. This CDR3 reads CASQSGTGANTEAFF. CDR3 DNA sequence: TGCGCCAGCCAATCAGGAACGGGAGCTAACACTGAAGCTTTCTTT.

The rearrangement joins TRBV28 to TRBJ2-6; 9 bases line up with TRBD1. The V gene end was trimmed by 4 bases and the J gene end by 0 bases; junction bases not matched to a gene: 10. This CDR3 is built from 19 residues. Germline CDR1 MDHEN, CDR2 SYDVKM. CDR3 nucleotide sequence: TGTGCCAGCAGTTCCTGGACAGGGGAAATTAGCTCTGGGGCCAACGTCCTGACTTTC. It encodes CASSSWTGEISSGANVLTF. The variable domain in full, with the rest retrieved from reference TRBV28 and TRBJ2-6, is DVKVTQSSRYLVKRTGEKVFLECVQDMDHENMFWYRQDPGLGLRLIYFSYDVKMKEKGDIPEGYSVSREKKERFSLILESASTNQTSMYLCASSSWTGEISSGANVLTFGAGSRLTVL.

The gene calls are TRBV5-4 and TRBJ2-5; D possibly matches TRBD1 or TRBD2 (5 bases each). Trimming cost V 4 bases and J 1 base, with 14 bases left between them. The CDR3 is 15 residues long. Germline CDR1 SGHNT, CDR2 YYREEE (reference sequence). CDR3 nucleotides: TGTGCCAGCAGCCCCGGGGCTGGACTCCAAGAGACCCAGTACTTC. This sequence encodes CASSPGAGLQETQYF.

The chain recombines TRBV30 with TRBJ2-1, with TRBD2 matching over 8 bases. The germline V gene encodes CDR1 GTSNPN and CDR2 SVGIG (reference sequence). The V gene end was trimmed by 2 bases and the J gene end by 5 bases; junction bases not matched to a gene: 5. This CDR3 has 14 amino acids. The CDR3 region is CAWSTTSGNNEQFF. The CDR3 DNA is TGTGCCTGGAGTACTACTAGCGGCAACAATGAGCAGTTCTTC.